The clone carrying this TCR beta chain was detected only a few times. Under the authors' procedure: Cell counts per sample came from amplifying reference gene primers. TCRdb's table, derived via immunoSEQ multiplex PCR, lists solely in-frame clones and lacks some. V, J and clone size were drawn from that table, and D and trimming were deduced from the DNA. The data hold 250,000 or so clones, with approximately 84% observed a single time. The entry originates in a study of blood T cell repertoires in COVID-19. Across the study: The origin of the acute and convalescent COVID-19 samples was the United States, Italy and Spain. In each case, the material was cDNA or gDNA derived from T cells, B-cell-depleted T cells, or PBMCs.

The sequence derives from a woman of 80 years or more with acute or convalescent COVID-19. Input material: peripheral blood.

This CDR3 is CASSARDRGNYGYTF. The CDR3 region has the DNA TGTGCCAGTAGTGCCCGGGACAGGGGGAACTATGGCTACACCTTC. The gene calls are TRBV19 and TRBJ1-2; 11 bases match TRBD1. Germline CDR1 and CDR2: LNHDA and SQIVND (reference sequence). This CDR3 has 15 amino acids. The trim removed 5 bases at V and 2 bases at J, leaving 4 bases unmatched.